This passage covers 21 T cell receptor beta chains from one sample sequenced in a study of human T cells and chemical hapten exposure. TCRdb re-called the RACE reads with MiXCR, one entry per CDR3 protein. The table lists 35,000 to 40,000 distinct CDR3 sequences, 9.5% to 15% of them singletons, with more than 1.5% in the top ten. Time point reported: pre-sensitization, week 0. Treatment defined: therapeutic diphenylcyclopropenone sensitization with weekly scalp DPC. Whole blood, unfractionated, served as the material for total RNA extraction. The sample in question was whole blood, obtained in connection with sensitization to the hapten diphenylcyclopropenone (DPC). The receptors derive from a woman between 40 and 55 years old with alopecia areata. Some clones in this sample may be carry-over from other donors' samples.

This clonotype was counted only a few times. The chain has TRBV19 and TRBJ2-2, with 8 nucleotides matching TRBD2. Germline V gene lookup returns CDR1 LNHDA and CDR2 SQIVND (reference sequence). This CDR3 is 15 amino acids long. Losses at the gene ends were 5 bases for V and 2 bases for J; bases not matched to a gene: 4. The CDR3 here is CASSVLAGNTGELFF. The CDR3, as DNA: TGTGCCAGTAGTGTGCTAGCGGGTAACACCGGGGAGCTGTTTTTT.

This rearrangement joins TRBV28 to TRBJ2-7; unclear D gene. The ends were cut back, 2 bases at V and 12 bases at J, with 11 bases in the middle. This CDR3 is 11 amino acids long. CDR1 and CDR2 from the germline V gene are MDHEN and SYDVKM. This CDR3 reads CASSLERRRYF. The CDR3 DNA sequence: TGTGCCAGCAGTTTAGAAAGGAGACGGTACTTC.

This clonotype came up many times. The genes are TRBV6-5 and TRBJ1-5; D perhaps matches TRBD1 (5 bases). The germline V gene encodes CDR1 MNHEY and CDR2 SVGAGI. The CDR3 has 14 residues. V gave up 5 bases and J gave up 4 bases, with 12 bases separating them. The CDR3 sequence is CASSLGGTNQPQHF. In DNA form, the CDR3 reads TGTGCCAGCAGTCTGGGGGGAACGAATCAGCCCCAGCATTTT.

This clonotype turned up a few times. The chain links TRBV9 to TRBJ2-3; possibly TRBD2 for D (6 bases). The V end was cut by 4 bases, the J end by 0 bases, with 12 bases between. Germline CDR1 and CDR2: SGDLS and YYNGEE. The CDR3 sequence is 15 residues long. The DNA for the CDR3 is TGTGCCAGCAGCACCGGGGGATCTAGCACAGATACGCAGTATTTT. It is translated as CASSTGGSSTDTQYF.

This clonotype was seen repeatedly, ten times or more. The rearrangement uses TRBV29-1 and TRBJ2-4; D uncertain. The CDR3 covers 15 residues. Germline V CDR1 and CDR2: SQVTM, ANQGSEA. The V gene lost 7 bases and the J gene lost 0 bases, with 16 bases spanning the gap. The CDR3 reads CSDPRTLLAKNIQYF. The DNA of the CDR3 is TGCAGCGATCCACGCACACTCCTAGCCAAAAACATTCAGTACTTC.

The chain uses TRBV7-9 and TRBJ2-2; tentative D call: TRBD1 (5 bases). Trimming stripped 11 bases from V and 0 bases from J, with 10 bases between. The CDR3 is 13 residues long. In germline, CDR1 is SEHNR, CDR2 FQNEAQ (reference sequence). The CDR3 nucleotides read TGTGCCTTCAAGGGGACGAACACCGGGGAGCTGTTTTTT. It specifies CAFKGTNTGELFF.

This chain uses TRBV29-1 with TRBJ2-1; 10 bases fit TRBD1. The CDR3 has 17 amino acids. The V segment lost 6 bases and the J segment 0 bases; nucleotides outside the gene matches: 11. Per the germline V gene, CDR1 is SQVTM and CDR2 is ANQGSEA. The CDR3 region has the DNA TGCAGCGTCGGGGGACAGGGGAAACGAAGCTCCTACAATGAGCAGTTCTTC. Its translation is CSVGGQGKRSSYNEQFF.

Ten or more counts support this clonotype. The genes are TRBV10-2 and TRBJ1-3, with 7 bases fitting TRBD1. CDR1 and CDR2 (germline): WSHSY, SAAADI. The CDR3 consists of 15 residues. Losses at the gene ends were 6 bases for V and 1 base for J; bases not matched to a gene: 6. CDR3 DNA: TGCGCCAGCAGCCCCAGGGGGGGGTCTGGAAACACCATATATTTT. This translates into CASSPRGGSGNTIYF.

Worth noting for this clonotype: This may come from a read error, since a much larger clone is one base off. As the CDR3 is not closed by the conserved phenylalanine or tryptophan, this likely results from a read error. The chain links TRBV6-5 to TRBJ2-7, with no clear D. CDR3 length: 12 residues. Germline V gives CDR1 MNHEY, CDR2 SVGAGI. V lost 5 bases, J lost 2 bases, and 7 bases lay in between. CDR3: CASSPRAYEQYS. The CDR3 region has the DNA TGTGCCAGCAGTCCTAGAGCCTACGAGCAGTACTCC.

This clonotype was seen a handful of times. The CDR3 is CASTDPPGHSSGNTIYF. For the CDR3, the DNA is TGTGCCAGCACCGACCCGCCGGGACATAGCTCTGGAAACACCATATATTTT. The chain recombines TRBV12-3 or TRBV12-4 with TRBJ1-3; possibly TRBD1 for D (6 bases). Trimming removed 7 bases at V and 0 bases at J, with 19 bases between. The CDR3 is 17 amino acids.

The CDR3 nucleotides are TGTGCCAGCAGTTACCCGACAGGACAGGCCGGGGAGCTGTTTTTT. As protein: CASSYPTGQAGELFF. The V call is TRBV6-5, the J call TRBJ2-2; TRBD1 matches 7 bases. The CDR3 is made up of 15 amino acids. Germline V gives CDR1 MNHEY, CDR2 SVGAGI. V shed 2 bases and J 6 bases; nucleotides not matched to a gene: 6.

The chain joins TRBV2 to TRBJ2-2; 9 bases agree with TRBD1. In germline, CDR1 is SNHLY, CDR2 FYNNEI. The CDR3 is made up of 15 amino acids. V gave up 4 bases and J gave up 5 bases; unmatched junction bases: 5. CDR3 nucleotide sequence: TGTGCCAGCAGTGCGGAAGGGACAGGGACCGGGGAGCTGTTTTTT. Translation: CASSAEGTGTGELFF.

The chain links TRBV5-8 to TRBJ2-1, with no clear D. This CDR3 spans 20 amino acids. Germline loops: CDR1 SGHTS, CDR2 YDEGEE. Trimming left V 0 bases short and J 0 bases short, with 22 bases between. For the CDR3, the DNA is TGTGCCAGCAGCTTGGGAGTGGCCTCTAGATTGCAAAACTCCTACAATGAGCAGTTCTTC. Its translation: CASSLGVASRLQNSYNEQFF.

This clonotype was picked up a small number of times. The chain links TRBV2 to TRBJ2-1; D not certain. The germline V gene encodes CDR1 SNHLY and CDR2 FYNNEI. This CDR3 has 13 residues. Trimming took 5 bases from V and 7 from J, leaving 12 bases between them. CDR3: CASSSTPRNEQFF. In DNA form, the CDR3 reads TGTGCCAGCAGTTCTACTCCCCGAAATGAGCAGTTCTTC.

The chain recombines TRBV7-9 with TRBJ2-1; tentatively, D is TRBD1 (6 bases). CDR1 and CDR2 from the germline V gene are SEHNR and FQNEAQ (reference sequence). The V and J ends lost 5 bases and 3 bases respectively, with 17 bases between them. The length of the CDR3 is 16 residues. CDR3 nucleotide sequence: TGTGCCAGCAGCACGACCGGGGTAGGGGGCTACAATGAGCAGTTCTTC. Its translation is CASSTTGVGGYNEQFF. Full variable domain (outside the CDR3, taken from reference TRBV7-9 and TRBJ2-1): DTGVSQNPRHKITKRGQNVTFRCDPISEHNRLYWYRQTLGQGPEFLTYFQNEAQLEKSRLLSDRFSAERPKGSFSTLEIQRTEQGDSAMYLCASSTTGVGGYNEQFFGPGTRLTVL.

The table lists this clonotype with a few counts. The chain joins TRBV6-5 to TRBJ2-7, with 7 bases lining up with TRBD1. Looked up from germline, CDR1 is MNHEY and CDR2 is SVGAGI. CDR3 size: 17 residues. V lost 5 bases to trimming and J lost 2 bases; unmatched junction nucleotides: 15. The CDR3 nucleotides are TGTGCCAGCAGTACCCGGACAGGCCGGTTTTCCCCCTACGAGCAGTACTTC. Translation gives CASSTRTGRFSPYEQYF.

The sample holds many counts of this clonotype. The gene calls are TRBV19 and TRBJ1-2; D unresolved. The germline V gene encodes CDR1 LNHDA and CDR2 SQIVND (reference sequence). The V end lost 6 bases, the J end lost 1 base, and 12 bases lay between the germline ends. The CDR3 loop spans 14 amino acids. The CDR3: CASRDRGRNYGYTF. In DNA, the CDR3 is TGTGCCAGTAGAGACCGAGGGCGTAACTATGGCTACACCTTC.

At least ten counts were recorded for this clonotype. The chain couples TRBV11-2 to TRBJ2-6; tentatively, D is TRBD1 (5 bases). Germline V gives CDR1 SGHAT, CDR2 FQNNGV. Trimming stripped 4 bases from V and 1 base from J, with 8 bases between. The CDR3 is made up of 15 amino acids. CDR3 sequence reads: CASSWGRSGANVLTF. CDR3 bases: TGTGCCAGCAGCTGGGGCCGGTCTGGGGCCAACGTCCTGACTTTC.

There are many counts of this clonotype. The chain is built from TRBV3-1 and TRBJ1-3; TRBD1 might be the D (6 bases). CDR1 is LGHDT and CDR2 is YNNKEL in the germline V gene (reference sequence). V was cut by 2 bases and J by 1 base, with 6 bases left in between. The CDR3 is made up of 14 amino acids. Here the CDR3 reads CASSQTGSGNTIYF. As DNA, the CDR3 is TGTGCCAGCAGCCAAACAGGGTCTGGAAACACCATATATTTT.

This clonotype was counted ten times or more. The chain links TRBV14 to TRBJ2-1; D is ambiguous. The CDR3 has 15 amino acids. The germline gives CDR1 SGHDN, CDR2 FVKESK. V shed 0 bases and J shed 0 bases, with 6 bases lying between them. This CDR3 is CASSQDRNSYNEQFF. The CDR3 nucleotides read TGTGCCAGCAGCCAAGACAGGAACTCCTACAATGAGCAGTTCTTC.

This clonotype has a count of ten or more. The CDR3 DNA reads TGTGCCAGTAGTATATCCCATCCAAACTATGGCTACACCTTC. Its translation is CASSISHPNYGYTF. The chain uses TRBV19 and TRBJ1-2, with D unresolved. Germline loops: CDR1 LNHDA, CDR2 SQIVND (reference sequence). The CDR3 is 14 amino acids. Trimming shortened V by 2 bases and J by 2 bases, and 9 bases separated the two germline ends.